The rows below give T cell receptor beta chains drawn from one sample of a study of blood T cells in healthy people across ages. Via MiXCR, TCRdb re-called the 5' RACE reads, giving one row per CDR3 protein. The sample holds around 800,000 distinct CDR3 sequences, about a quarter seen once. The sample was also linked to a second study, of T cells of mothers and their children.

The sequenced material came from blood. The receptors here all came from a boy under 18 in good health. The CDR3 runs from the conserved cysteine through the conserved F or W. Fields, in order: clone size, V gene, D gene, J gene, CDR3 DNA, CDR3 protein. The D gene is left open where the match is weak. The listing skips clone size in some rows; elsewhere it reads once, few, many or a size class.

clone size: once
V gene: TRBV20-1
D gene: NA
J gene: TRBJ2-2
CDR3 DNA: TGCAGTGCTAGTTTGGGGAGAAAGGACGGGGAGCTGTTTTTT
CDR3 protein: CSASLGRKDGELFF

clone size: few
V gene: TRBV4-1
D gene: NA
J gene: TRBJ1-4
CDR3 DNA: TGCGCCAGCAGCCAACTGGGTAATGAAAAACTGTTTTTT
CDR3 protein: CASSQLGNEKLFF

clone size: NA
V gene: TRBV2
D gene: NA
J gene: TRBJ2-2
CDR3 DNA: TGTGCCAGCAGGCTGAGCAGGGATTTGGGGGAGCTGTTTTTT
CDR3 protein: CASRLSRDLGELFF

clone size: NA
V gene: TRBV20-1
D gene: TRBD1
J gene: TRBJ1-3
CDR3 DNA: TGCAGTGCGGACGACAGGGGGACTGGAAACACCATATATTTT
CDR3 protein: CSADDRGTGNTIYF

clone size: few
V gene: TRBV6-6
D gene: NA
J gene: TRBJ2-2
CDR3 DNA: TGTGCCAGCAGCCACCGGGCCGGGGAGCTGTTTTTT
CDR3 protein: CASSHRAGELFF

clone size: few
V gene: TRBV6-5
D gene: NA
J gene: TRBJ2-4
CDR3 DNA: TGTGCCAGCAGTTCCCCGGGACAACCCGTGAGCAAAAACATTCAGTACTTC
CDR3 protein: CASSSPGQPVSKNIQYF

clone size: NA
V gene: TRBV15
D gene: TRBD1
J gene: TRBJ2-1
CDR3 DNA: TGTGCCACCAGCAGAGATCTAGGGGGCGCCTACAATGAGCAGTTCTTC
CDR3 protein: CATSRDLGGAYNEQFF

clone size: few
V gene: TRBV9
D gene: NA
J gene: TRBJ1-6
CDR3 DNA: TGTGCCAGCAGCGAGGGCAGGAAGAATCTCTCACCCCTCCACTTT
CDR3 protein: CASSEGRKNLSPLHF

clone size: NA
V gene: TRBV5-1
D gene: NA
J gene: TRBJ2-1
CDR3 DNA: TGCGCCAGCAGCTTGCAGGGGCCTCACCCGACTTACAATGAGCAGTTCTTC
CDR3 protein: CASSLQGPHPTYNEQFF

clone size: once
V gene: TRBV20-1
D gene: NA
J gene: TRBJ2-1
CDR3 DNA: TGCAGTGCTAGATCACCAGGGGGGCACAATGAGCAGTTCTTC
CDR3 protein: CSARSPGGHNEQFF

clone size: few
V gene: TRBV3-1
D gene: NA
J gene: TRBJ2-1
CDR3 DNA: TGTGCCAGCAGCCAATTCCCCGGCGAGCAGTTCTTC
CDR3 protein: CASSQFPGEQFF

clone size: NA
V gene: TRBV28
D gene: TRBD1
J gene: TRBJ1-2
CDR3 DNA: TGTGCCAGCAGTTCTCGGACAGGAGAAGATGGCTACACCTTC
CDR3 protein: CASSSRTGEDGYTF

clone size: NA
V gene: TRBV20-1
D gene: NA
J gene: TRBJ1-4
CDR3 DNA: TGCAGTGCTAAGTCGGCAGCAGGGGAAAAACTGTTTTTT
CDR3 protein: CSAKSAAGEKLFF

clone size: NA
V gene: TRBV5-6
D gene: NA
J gene: TRBJ2-7
CDR3 DNA: TGTGCCAGCAGGCCCCTGTGGGGGAACTACGAGCAGTACTTC
CDR3 protein: CASRPLWGNYEQYF

clone size: few
V gene: TRBV2
D gene: NA
J gene: TRBJ2-5
CDR3 DNA: TGTGCCAGCAGTGAAGGGATTAGCGGAATTCTCCAGTACTTC
CDR3 protein: CASSEGISGILQYF

clone size: few
V gene: TRBV6-5
D gene: NA
J gene: TRBJ1-4
CDR3 DNA: TGTGCCAGCAGCCCCGGGTTCCAGACTGGTGAAAAACTGTTTTTT
CDR3 protein: CASSPGFQTGEKLFF

clone size: few
V gene: TRBV12-3/TRBV12-4
D gene: NA
J gene: TRBJ2-4
CDR3 DNA: TGTGCCAGCAGTTCCGGTGGACAAAACATTCAGTACTTC
CDR3 protein: CASSSGGQNIQYF

clone size: NA
V gene: TRBV21-1
D gene: NA
J gene: TRBJ1-5
CDR3 DNA: TGTGCCAGCAGCACCGGGACAGGGGGGGTCCAGCCCCAGCATTTT
CDR3 protein: CASSTGTGGVQPQHF

clone size: few
V gene: TRBV7-2
D gene: NA
J gene: TRBJ2-7
CDR3 DNA: TGTGCCAGCAGCTTAAGGGGGAGCGGGGAGGCTATATCCTACGAGCAGTACTTC
CDR3 protein: CASSLRGSGEAISYEQYF

clone size: many
V gene: TRBV6-5
D gene: NA
J gene: TRBJ2-5
CDR3 DNA: TGTGCCAGCAGTTCTGGCGGGGAGGAAGAGACCCAGTACTTC
CDR3 protein: CASSSGGEEETQYF

clone size: few
V gene: TRBV20-1
D gene: NA
J gene: TRBJ1-5
CDR3 DNA: TGCAGTGCTAGAGGAGGAGGGCATCGGGTGTATAGCAATCAGCCCCAGCATTTT
CDR3 protein: CSARGGGHRVYSNQPQHF